The 13 T cell receptor beta chains presented below share a single source sample, sequenced in a study of OX40 agonist ivuxolimab in advanced cancers. TCRdb's copy holds only in-frame clones and misses some; the assay was immunoSEQ multiplex PCR. The data contain 55,000 to 70,000 clones, around nine tenths of them singletons. This sample comprised CD4+ or CD8+ T cells sorted from blood, obtained in a trial of the OX40 agonist ivuxolimab. The receptors derive from an adult with an advanced solid tumor such as melanoma, head and neck, liver or kidney cancer.

This sequence joins TRBV5-6 and TRBJ2-6; no definite D call. The CDR3 sequence is 16 residues long. V lost 2 bases and J 0 bases, leaving 9 bases between the germline ends. CDR1 is SGHDT, CDR2 YYEEEE, per germline. CDR3 in amino acids: CASSFYTYSGANVLTF. Here the CDR3 DNA reads TGTGCCAGCAGCTTTTACACGTACTCTGGGGCCAACGTCCTGACTTTC.

This sequence joins TRBV7-9 and TRBJ1-2; the D gene is possibly TRBD1 (5 bases). This CDR3 has 17 residues. V lost 3 bases to trimming and J lost 4 bases, with 21 bases between them. Germline V gene sequence: CDR1 SEHNR, CDR2 FQNEAQ (reference sequence). The chain's CDR3 is CASSLIVSPGGLYGYTF. The CDR3 DNA sequence: TGTGCCAGCAGCTTGATAGTAAGTCCGGGGGGTCTCTATGGCTACACCTTC.

The V and J genes are TRBV5-1 and TRBJ2-1; the match to TRBD2 covers 11 bases. Germline trimming cut 2 bases from V and 7 bases from J; bases unmatched to any gene: 8. The CDR3 loop spans 16 amino acids. Germline V CDR1 and CDR2: SGHRS, YFSETQ. As DNA, the CDR3 is TGCGCCAGCAGCTTCCCCGGTAGCGGGGGGGCGAATGAGCAGTTCTTC. It yields the protein CASSFPGSGGANEQFF.

The V gene is TRBV19, the J gene TRBJ1-5; 8 positions match TRBD1. Trimming took 9 bases from V and 0 from J; bases not matched to a gene: 7. Germline CDR1 reads LNHDA; CDR2 reads SQIVND (reference sequence). This CDR3 comprises 15 residues. Written as DNA, the CDR3 is TGTGCCAGCCGGGACAGGCCCTATAGCAATCAGCCCCAGCATTTT. Protein: CASRDRPYSNQPQHF.

The chain uses TRBV2 and TRBJ2-3; possibly TRBD2 for D (6 bases). Germline loops: CDR1 SNHLY, CDR2 FYNNEI. V was trimmed by 7 bases and J by 0 bases, leaving 11 bases between them. CDR3 length equals 14 residues. CDR3 sequence: CASKLAPSTDTQYF. Written as DNA, the CDR3 is TGTGCCAGCAAACTAGCCCCCAGCACAGATACGCAGTATTTT.

The V and J genes are TRBV10-1 and TRBJ2-5; 9 bases fit TRBD2. Losses at the gene ends were 4 bases for V and 7 bases for J; bases not matched to a gene: 4. CDR3 length: 13 amino acids. Germline CDR1 is WNHNN and CDR2 is SYGVQD (reference sequence). The CDR3 nucleotides read TGCGCCAGCAGTGTCGGGCGGGAGGGGACCCAGTACTTC. It specifies CASSVGREGTQYF.

This sequence joins TRBV28 and TRBJ2-5; D gene ambiguous. The germline V gene has CDR1 MDHEN and CDR2 SYDVKM. V dropped 1 base and J dropped 5 bases, with 5 bases sitting between them. The CDR3 contains 12 residues. CDR3 amino acids: CASSLFGETQYF. The CDR3 bases are TGTGCCAGCAGTTTATTTGGGGAGACCCAGTACTTC.

The rearrangement joins TRBV4-3 to TRBJ2-7, with a possible D match to TRBD1 (6 bases). Trimming removed 0 bases at V and 6 bases at J, with 9 bases between. Germline-derived CDR1 and CDR2 are LGHNA and YSLEER. The CDR3 has 13 amino acids. For the CDR3, the DNA is TGCGCCAGCAGCCAAGATACAGGGCGCGAGCAGTACTTC. This sequence encodes CASSQDTGREQYF.

CDR3 bases: TGTGCCAGCAGGGACAGCTCGACCTCTGGAAACACCATATATTTT. Translation gives CASRDSSTSGNTIYF. The gene calls are TRBV2 and TRBJ1-3; a possible D gene is TRBD1 (6 bases). Germline V gives CDR1 SNHLY, CDR2 FYNNEI. Trimming shortened V by 6 bases and J by 0 bases, and 12 bases separated the two germline ends. The CDR3 loop spans 15 amino acids.

This clone was picked up one time. The chain has TRBV7-2 and TRBJ2-3, with D possibly matching TRBD2 (6 bases). The CDR3 totals 16 residues. The ends were cut back, 5 bases at V and 1 base at J, with 16 bases in the middle. Looked up from germline, CDR1 is SGHTA and CDR2 is FQGNSA. For the CDR3, the DNA is TGTGCCAGCAGCCCCCAAGGGCGGGGTGGCACAGATACGCAGTATTTT. Protein product: CASSPQGRGGTDTQYF.

The CDR3 sequence: CASSFGQRNTEAFF. For the CDR3, the DNA is TGTGCCAGCAGTTTTGGCCAGCGTAACACTGAAGCTTTCTTT. The V gene is TRBV27, the J gene TRBJ1-1; the D is unclear. V lost 3 bases and J lost 2, with 10 bases in between. This CDR3 has 14 residues. CDR1 is MNHEY, CDR2 SMNVEV, per germline (reference sequence).

This chain connects TRBV7-8 to TRBJ1-1; D not certain. Germline V gene lookup returns CDR1 SGHVS and CDR2 FQNEAQ. CDR3 length equals 15 residues. V was pared by 2 bases and J by 1 base, with 11 bases between. CDR3 nucleotide sequence: TGTGCCAGCAGCTTACGGGTTTTACCGAACACTGAAGCTTTCTTT. Its protein is CASSLRVLPNTEAFF.

The genes are TRBV6-1 and TRBJ2-7, with no clear D. The V gene lost 4 bases and the J gene lost 3 bases, with 10 bases spanning the gap. The germline CDR1 and CDR2 sequences are MNHNS and SASEGT. The CDR3 has 13 residues. The CDR3 loop reads CASSVRNLYEQYF. In DNA, the CDR3 is TGTGCCAGCAGTGTTCGGAATCTCTACGAGCAGTACTTC.